A selection of T cell receptor beta chains follows, all from one sample in a study of T cell responses to AZD1222 COVID-19 vaccine. Sequencing used immunoSEQ multiplex PCR; TCRdb keeps in-frame clones, though not all of them. The sample carries some 140,000 clones, around 90% recorded once. The source material was peripheral blood, sampled on day 0 of AZD1222 vaccination. These receptor sequences come from an adult in good health. The CDR3 runs from the conserved cysteine through the conserved F or W. Each record gives: J gene, clone size, D gene, V gene, CDR3 DNA, CDR3 protein. D genes are given only for firm matches. Size values are once, few and many counts, or a class for expanded clones, and some rows have none.

TRBJ2-1	NA	TRBD1	TRBV24-1	TGTGCCACCAGTGAGGCCGGGACAGCAAATGAGCAGTTCTTC	CATSEAGTANEQFF
TRBJ1-1	NA	NA	TRBV14	TGTGCCAGCAGCCATAACATGAACACTGAAGCTTTCTTT	CASSHNMNTEAFF
TRBJ2-1	once	TRBD2	TRBV5-1	TGCGCCAGCAGCTTGGTGGGGACTAGCGGGACGTACAATGAGCAGTTCTTC	CASSLVGTSGTYNEQFF
TRBJ2-5	once	NA	TRBV5-4	TGTGCCAGCAGGTCGAGCTCCCAAGAGACCCAGTACTTC	CASRSSSQETQYF
TRBJ1-6	NA	NA	TRBV28	TGTGCCAGCAGTTTTTCTCGGGGTAGTTCACCCCTCCACTTT	CASSFSRGSSPLHF
TRBJ2-5	NA	NA	TRBV6-5	TGTGCCAGCAGTAGGAGCCGTGATGGGAGAACCCAGTACTTC	CASSRSRDGRTQYF
TRBJ2-1	NA	NA	TRBV11-3	TGTGCCAGCAGCCCCGGGATATATACGGGCAATGAGCAGTTCTTC	CASSPGIYTGNEQFF
TRBJ1-3	NA	NA	TRBV5-1	TGCGCCAGCAGCTTGGCCGACGGGGCTGGAAACACCATATATTTT	CASSLADGAGNTIYF
TRBJ1-2	NA	NA	TRBV12-3/TRBV12-4	TGTGCCAGCAGTTTGGAGGCCTACTATGGCTACACCTTC	CASSLEAYYGYTF
TRBJ2-6	NA	NA	TRBV5-1	TGCGCCAGCAGCTTGACGGGCTCTGGGGCCAACGTCCTGACTTTC	CASSLTGSGANVLTF
TRBJ2-3	NA	TRBD1	TRBV3-1/TRBV3-2	TGTGCCAGCAGCCAAGACATCGGGCAGGGGGCAACAGATACGCAGTATTTT	CASSQDIGQGATDTQYF
TRBJ2-7	NA	TRBD1	TRBV2	TGTGCCAGCAGTGGACAGGGCTTAAACGAGCAGTACTTC	CASSGQGLNEQYF
TRBJ1-2	few	NA	TRBV28	TGTGCCAGCAGTCCCGACAGGTCCATGGTCTATGGCTACACCTTC	CASSPDRSMVYGYTF
TRBJ1-5	NA	NA	TRBV19	TGTGCCAGTAGTATCTGGGAGAATCAGCCCCAGCATTTT	CASSIWENQPQHF
TRBJ2-7	NA	NA	TRBV5-1	TGCGCCAGCAGCTTGGGGCAGGGTGGATCCTACGAGCAGTACTTC	CASSLGQGGSYEQYF
TRBJ1-2	NA	TRBD1	TRBV7-9	TGTGCCAGCAGCTTAATGACAGGGGGCGACTATGGCTACACCTTC	CASSLMTGGDYGYTF
TRBJ2-7	NA	NA	TRBV30	TGTGCCTGGACCCGCGGGATCCCCTACGAGCAGTACTTC	CAWTRGIPYEQYF
TRBJ1-2	NA	TRBD1	TRBV7-3	TGTGCCAGCAGCCCAAGTGGGGACAGGGGGTCCTATGGCTACACCTTC	CASSPSGDRGSYGYTF
TRBJ1-3	NA	NA	TRBV28	TGTGCCAGCAGTACAGGGCTGGACTTTGGAAACACCATATATTTT	CASSTGLDFGNTIYF
TRBJ1-3	NA	NA	TRBV15	TGTGCCACCAGCAGGGAAGAAACTCCTGGAAACACCATATATTTT	CATSREETPGNTIYF
TRBJ2-3	NA	TRBD2	TRBV5-6	TGTGCCAGCAGCTGGGGACTAGCGGGTTACACAGATACGCAGTATTTT	CASSWGLAGYTDTQYF
TRBJ1-5	NA	NA	TRBV30	TGTGCCTGGAGAGCCCAGAGCAATCAGCCCCAGCATTTT	CAWRAQSNQPQHF
TRBJ2-5	NA	NA	TRBV18	TGTGCCAGCTCGGACAGCCGGGGGGAGACCCAGTACTTC	CASSDSRGETQYF
TRBJ2-1	NA	NA	TRBV21-1	TGTGCCAGCAGCCAACCTGAGCAGTTCTTC	CASSQPEQFF
TRBJ1-1	NA	TRBD1	TRBV27	TGTGCCAGCAGTTTATCGTTCGGCAGGGGGCGCGTCGGCACTGAAGCTTTCTTT	CASSLSFGRGRVGTEAFF
TRBJ2-1	NA	NA	TRBV12-5	TGTGCTAGTAATAGGGGAGGACTCTCCTACAATGAGCAGTTCTTC	CASNRGGLSYNEQFF
TRBJ2-1	NA	NA	TRBV4-3	TGCGCCAGCAGCCCGAGCCGTCACAATGAGCAGTTCTTC	CASSPSRHNEQFF
TRBJ1-4	NA	NA	TRBV7-6	TGTGCCAGCAGCCCCCCGGGAAGTGAAAAACTGTTTTTT	CASSPPGSEKLFF